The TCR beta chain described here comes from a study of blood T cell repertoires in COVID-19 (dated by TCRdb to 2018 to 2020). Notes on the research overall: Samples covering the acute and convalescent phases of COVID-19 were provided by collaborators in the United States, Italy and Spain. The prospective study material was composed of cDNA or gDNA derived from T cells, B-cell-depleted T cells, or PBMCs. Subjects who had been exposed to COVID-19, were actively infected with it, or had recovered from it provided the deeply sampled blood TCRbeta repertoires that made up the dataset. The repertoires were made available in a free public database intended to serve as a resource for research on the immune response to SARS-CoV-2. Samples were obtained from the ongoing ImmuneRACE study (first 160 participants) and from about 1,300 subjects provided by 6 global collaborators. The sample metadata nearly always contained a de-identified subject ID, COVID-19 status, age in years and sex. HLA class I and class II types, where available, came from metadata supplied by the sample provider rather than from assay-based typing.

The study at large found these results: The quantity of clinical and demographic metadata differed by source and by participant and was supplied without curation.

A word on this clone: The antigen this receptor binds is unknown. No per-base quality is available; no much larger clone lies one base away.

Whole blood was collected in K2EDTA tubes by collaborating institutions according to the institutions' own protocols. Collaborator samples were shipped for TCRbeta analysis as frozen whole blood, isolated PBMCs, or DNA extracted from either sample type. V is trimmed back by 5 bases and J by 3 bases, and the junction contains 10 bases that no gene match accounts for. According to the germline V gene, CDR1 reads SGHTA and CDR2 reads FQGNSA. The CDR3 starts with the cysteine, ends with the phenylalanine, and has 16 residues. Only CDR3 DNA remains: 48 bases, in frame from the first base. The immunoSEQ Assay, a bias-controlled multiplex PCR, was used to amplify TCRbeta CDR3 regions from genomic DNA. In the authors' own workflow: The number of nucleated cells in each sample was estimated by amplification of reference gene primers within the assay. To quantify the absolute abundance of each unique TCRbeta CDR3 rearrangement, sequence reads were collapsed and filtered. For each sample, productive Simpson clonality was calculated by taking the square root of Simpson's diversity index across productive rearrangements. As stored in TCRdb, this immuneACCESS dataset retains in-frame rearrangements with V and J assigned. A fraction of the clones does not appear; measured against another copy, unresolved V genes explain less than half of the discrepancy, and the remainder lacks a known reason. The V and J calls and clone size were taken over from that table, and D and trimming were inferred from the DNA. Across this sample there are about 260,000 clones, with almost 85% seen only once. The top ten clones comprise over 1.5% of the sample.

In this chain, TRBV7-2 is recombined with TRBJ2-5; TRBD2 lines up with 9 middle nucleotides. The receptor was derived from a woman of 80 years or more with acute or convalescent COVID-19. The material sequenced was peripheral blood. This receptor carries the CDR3 CASSPTRASGEETQYF. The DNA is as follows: TGTGCCAGCAGCCCAACTCGGGCTAGCGGGGAAGAGACCCAGTACTTC.